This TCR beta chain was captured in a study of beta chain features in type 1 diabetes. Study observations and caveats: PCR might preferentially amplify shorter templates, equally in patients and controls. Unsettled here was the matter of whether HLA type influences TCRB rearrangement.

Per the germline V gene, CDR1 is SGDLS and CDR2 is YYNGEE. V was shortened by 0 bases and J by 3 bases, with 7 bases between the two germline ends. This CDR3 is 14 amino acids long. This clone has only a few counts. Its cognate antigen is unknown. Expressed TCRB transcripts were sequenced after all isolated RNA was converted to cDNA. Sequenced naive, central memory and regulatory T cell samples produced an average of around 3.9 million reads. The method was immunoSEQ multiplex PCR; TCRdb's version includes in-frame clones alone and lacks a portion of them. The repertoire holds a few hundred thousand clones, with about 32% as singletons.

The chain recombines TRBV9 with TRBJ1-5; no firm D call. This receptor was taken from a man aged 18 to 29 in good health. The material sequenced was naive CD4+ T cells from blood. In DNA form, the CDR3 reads TGTGCCAGCAGCGTAGGGCAGGACAATCAGCCCCAGCATTTT. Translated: CASSVGQDNQPQHF.